This T cell receptor (beta chain) appears in the sequencing data of a study of patients and donors after allogeneic stem cell transplantation. Trimming pared 5 bases from V and 6 bases from J, leaving 19 bases between. CDR3 length equals 15 residues. CDR1 SGHNT and CDR2 YYREEE come from the germline V gene (reference sequence). TCRdb independently ran MiXCR on the RT-PCR reads; one entry per CDR3 protein. Among roughly 880,000 distinct CDR3 sequences listed, more than 15% were seen once. This TCR derives from a human donor who was either an allogeneic HSCT recipient or a stem cell or donor lymphocyte infusion donor (not recorded which). It is not recorded whose cells these are; they may come from a transplant donor. The sequenced material came from blood, either unsorted or a sorted T cell fraction (not recorded which). The chain combines TRBV5-4 with TRBJ2-3; maybe TRBD1 (6 bases). This chain's CDR3 is CASSLPGVTADTQYF. The DNA for the CDR3 is TGTGCCAGCAGTCTGCCAGGGGTCACTGCGGATACGCAGTATTTT.